This entry lists 23 T cell receptor beta chains sequenced from one sample in a study of T cell repertoires in cytomegalovirus infection. These receptors lack a known antigen. TCRdb fed the reads into MiXCR, producing one record per CDR3 protein. The profile shows some 310,000 distinct CDR3 sequences, around 25% of them singletons. The specimen was cultured PBMCs, collected from culture after CMV antigen stimulation. The receptors were sampled from a human donor in good health (CMV status not recorded). Some clones in this sample may be carry-over from other donors' samples.

Turning to this clonotype: A much larger clone differs from this one at a single base, so this may be a read error. The final CDR3 position lacks the conserved phenylalanine or tryptophan, pointing to a likely read error. The V and J genes are TRBV7-9 and TRBJ1-6; D is undetermined. With 2 bases removed from V and 10 bases from J, the gap between germline ends came to 21 bases. This CDR3 is 17 amino acids long. Per germline, CDR1 SEHNR and CDR2 FQNEAQ (reference sequence). CDR3 coding DNA: TGTGCCAGCAGCTTAAGGGCAGGCTTAGTCGGGAAATCACCCCTCCACGTT. Translated, it gives CASSLRAGLVGKSPLHV.

This clonotype was recorded a few times. J is TRBJ2-2 and V is TRBV5-4; D may be TRBD1 (6 bases). V was cut by 2 bases and J by 7 bases, with 18 bases left in between. Looked up from germline, CDR1 is SGHNT and CDR2 is YYREEE (reference sequence). The CDR3 has 16 residues. The CDR3 DNA follows: TGTGCCAGCAGCTTAGGAATGGCAGGGGTGAGCGGGGAGCTGTTTTTT. Residues: CASSLGMAGVSGELFF. Together with reference TRBV5-4 and TRBJ2-2, the CDR3 gives the full variable domain: ETGVTQSPTHLIKTRGQQVTLRCSSQSGHNTVSWYQQALGQGPQFIFQYYREEENGRGNFPPRFSGLQFPNYSSELNVNALELDDSALYLCASSLGMAGVSGELFFGEGSRLTVL.

This clonotype was seen at least ten times. The V gene is TRBV7-2, the J gene TRBJ1-2, with 7 bases aligning to TRBD1. The germline gives CDR1 SGHTA, CDR2 FQGNSA. V lost 4 bases to trimming and J lost 1 base; unmatched junction nucleotides: 9. The CDR3 runs 16 residues. Here the CDR3 DNA reads TGTGCCAGCAGCTGGCCCGGGACAGCAGATAACTATGGCTACACCTTC. It encodes CASSWPGTADNYGYTF.

The gene calls are TRBV4-3 and TRBJ2-1; D is unresolved. V lost 0 bases to trimming and J lost 9 bases, with 6 bases between them. CDR1 is LGHNA, CDR2 YSLEER, per germline. The CDR3 runs to 12 residues. CDR3 sequence: CASSQDFVEQFF. CDR3 bases: TGCGCCAGCAGCCAAGATTTTGTTGAGCAGTTCTTC.

The chain is built from TRBV19 and TRBJ1-6; 7 nucleotides line up with TRBD1. V gave up 11 bases and J gave up 9 bases; unmatched junction bases: 13. The CDR3 is 14 residues long. Germline CDR1 is LNHDA and CDR2 is SQIVND (reference sequence). CDR3 nucleotide sequence: TGTGCCGCGGGCCGACAGGGCGGTACTTCACCCCTCCACTTT. This sequence encodes CAAGRQGGTSPLHF.

This clonotype appeared many times. The V gene is TRBV28, the J gene TRBJ2-7; a weak D match, TRBD2 (5 bases). V was shortened by 5 bases and J by 1 base, with 21 bases between the two germline ends. CDR1 is MDHEN and CDR2 is SYDVKM in the germline V gene. This CDR3 is 17 amino acids long. In nucleotides, the CDR3 is TGTGCCAGCAGTCCCTTAATCGCGGGCCTTAGATCCTACGAGCAGTACTTC. This encodes CASSPLIAGLRSYEQYF.

This clonotype was counted only a few times. The chain joins TRBV12-3 or TRBV12-4 to TRBJ2-5, with 7 bases fitting TRBD2. V lost 1 base to trimming and J lost 5 bases; unmatched junction nucleotides: 19. The CDR3 extends over 19 amino acids. DNA of the CDR3: TGTGCCAGCAGTTTAGGGCCCAGCGGGGCAAGAGATGAGAGGGAGACCCAGTACTTC. It encodes CASSLGPSGARDERETQYF.

As concerns this clonotype: The junction shows a germline mismatch at one end, possibly a read error. The chain employs TRBV12-3 or TRBV12-4 and TRBJ2-1; D is uncertain. The CDR3 length is 14 residues. The CDR3 coding sequence is TGTGCCAGCACTCCCAGGTTAGAGTACAGTGAGCAGTTCTTC. Translating gives CASTPRLEYSEQFF.

The genes are TRBV24-1 and TRBJ2-5; TRBD1 aligns across 7 bases. V trimming: 6 bases; J trimming: 2 bases; junction bases outside the gene matches: 2. The germline CDR1 and CDR2 sequences are KGHDR and SFDVKD. The CDR3 is 13 amino acids. The CDR3 DNA reads TGTGCCACCAGTCCGGGACAGCAAGAGACCCAGTACTTC. This gives the protein CATSPGQQETQYF.

There are a few counts of this clonotype. The J gene is TRBJ1-2, the V gene TRBV6-4; tentatively, D is TRBD1 (6 bases). Trimming left V 3 bases short and J 7 bases short, with 12 bases between. The germline gives CDR1 MRHNA, CDR2 SNTAGT. CDR3 length: 13 amino acids. CDR3 residues: CASSDNGGGGYTF. DNA of the CDR3: TGTGCCAGCAGTGATAATGGAGGGGGTGGCTACACCTTC.

J is TRBJ2-6 and V is TRBV30; D remains ambiguous. Trimming stripped 3 bases from V and 2 bases from J, with 5 bases between. Germline V lookup: CDR1 GTSNPN, CDR2 SVGIG (reference sequence). This CDR3 has 13 amino acids. The CDR3 loop reads CAWRGTGANVLTF. In DNA, the CDR3 is TGTGCCTGGAGGGGGACTGGGGCCAACGTCCTGACTTTC. The entire variable domain, with the rest obtained from reference TRBV30 and TRBJ2-6, is as follows: SQTIHQWPATLVQPVGSPLSLECTVEGTSNPNLYWYRQAAGRGLQLLFYSVGIGQISSEVPQNLSASRPQDRQFILSSKKLLLSDSGFYLCAWRGTGANVLTFGAGSRLTVL.

The chain combines TRBV30 with TRBJ2-1; TRBD2 aligns across 15 bases. V lost 2 bases and J lost 7; bases outside the gene matches: 3. This CDR3 has 15 amino acids. Germline V gives CDR1 GTSNPN, CDR2 SVGIG (reference sequence). The CDR3 region has the DNA TGTGCCTGGAGTCCAGGGACTAGCGGGAGGAATGAGCAGTTCTTC. This gives the protein CAWSPGTSGRNEQFF.

This clonotype was seen a handful of times. The chain joins TRBV19 to TRBJ2-5, with TRBD2 matching over 12 bases. With 6 bases clipped from V and 4 bases from J, the junction kept 6 bases outside the gene matches. Per the germline V gene, CDR1 is LNHDA and CDR2 is SQIVND (reference sequence). The CDR3 is 15 residues long. The CDR3 sequence: CASRLLAGGGETQYF. The DNA of the CDR3 is TGTGCCAGTAGGTTGCTAGCGGGAGGGGGAGAGACCCAGTACTTC.

This rearrangement joins TRBV7-6 to TRBJ1-1, with D perhaps matching TRBD1 (5 bases). Between the trimmed V and J ends, which lost 3 bases and 3 bases, there was a span of 17 bases. Germline CDR1 reads SGHVS; CDR2 reads FNYEAQ. The CDR3 consists of 16 residues. The CDR3 spells CASSFPGEGDDTEAFF. The CDR3 DNA follows: TGTGCCAGCAGCTTCCCCGGAGAAGGGGACGACACTGAAGCTTTCTTT.

In DNA, the CDR3 is TGTGCCAGCAGCGGACGGTCCCAAGAGACCCAGTACTTC. Protein product: CASSGRSQETQYF. The chain recombines TRBV7-2 with TRBJ2-5; D gene uncertain. From germline, CDR1 is SGHTA and CDR2 FQGNSA. V was cut by 5 bases and J by 1 base, with 8 bases left in between. This CDR3 region has 13 residues.

The chain joins TRBV7-6 to TRBJ1-2; tentative D call: TRBD1 (6 bases). The CDR3 is 15 residues long. V lost 3 bases and J 3 bases, leaving 14 bases between the germline ends. Germline V gives CDR1 SGHVS, CDR2 FNYEAQ. The CDR3 sequence: CASSFSGDPDYGYTF. CDR3 DNA sequence: TGTGCCAGCAGCTTCTCAGGGGATCCAGACTATGGCTACACCTTC.

V is TRBV6-1 and J is TRBJ2-1; TRBD2 matches 9 bases. J was trimmed by 4 bases and V by 6 bases; bases with no gene match: 10. The CDR3 totals 16 residues. Germline V lookup: CDR1 MNHNS, CDR2 SASEGT. The CDR3, as DNA: TGTGCCAGCAGCCGGGGGTCTAGCGGGATTTACAATGAGCAGTTCTTC. Translation: CASSRGSSGIYNEQFF.

A few counts support this clonotype. The chain employs TRBV6-1 and TRBJ2-5; D is tentatively TRBD1 or TRBD2 (6 bases each). CDR1 is MNHNS, CDR2 SASEGT, per germline. Between the trimmed V and J ends, which lost 8 bases and 4 bases, there was a span of 14 bases. The CDR3 runs to 13 residues. The CDR3 protein is CASRVSGAETQYF. The DNA for the CDR3 is TGTGCCAGCCGCGTTTCGGGGGCAGAGACCCAGTACTTC.

The chain couples TRBV29-1 to TRBJ1-4, with D tentatively TRBD1 (6 bases). Germline values: CDR1 SQVTM, CDR2 ANQGSEA. The V and J ends lost 5 bases and 7 bases respectively, with 14 bases between them. The CDR3 has 13 amino acids. CDR3 protein: CSVSQGAREKLFF. The DNA of the CDR3 is TGCAGCGTTTCACAGGGCGCACGTGAAAAACTGTTTTTT.

This clonotype was seen more than once but under ten times. The V call is TRBV4-3, the J call TRBJ2-2; D may match TRBD1 or TRBD2 (6 bases each). The ends were cut back, 1 base at V and 4 bases at J, with 19 bases in the middle. Germline values: CDR1 LGHNA, CDR2 YSLEER. This CDR3 spans 18 amino acids. The CDR3 reads CASSQAELGGFLTGELFF. The CDR3 DNA is TGCGCCAGCAGCCAAGCCGAACTAGGGGGGTTTCTCACCGGGGAGCTGTTTTTT.

This clonotype was recorded a few times. The rearrangement joins TRBV6-2 or TRBV6-3 to TRBJ1-2; D is unclear. This CDR3 is 13 amino acids long. Trimming removed 6 bases from V and 2 bases from J, with 10 bases in between. Germline V gene sequence: CDR1 MNHEY, CDR2 SVGEGT. CDR3 nucleotides: TGTGCCAGCAGCACCGACGGAAACTATGGCTACACCTTC. This translates into CASSTDGNYGYTF.

V usage is TRBV30 and J usage is TRBJ2-1; unclear D gene. V was trimmed by 0 bases and J by 9 bases, leaving 12 bases between them. The CDR3 runs to 13 residues. Germline lookup yields CDR1 GTSNPN and CDR2 SVGIG (reference sequence). The CDR3 loop reads CAWSVRSGAEQFF. The CDR3 nucleotides read TGTGCCTGGAGTGTACGGAGTGGAGCTGAGCAGTTCTTC.

This sequence joins TRBV2 and TRBJ2-1; 12 bases line up with TRBD2. Trimming cost V 2 bases and J 6 bases; bases outside gene matches: 2. This CDR3 is built from 15 residues. Germline CDR1 is SNHLY and CDR2 is FYNNEI. For the CDR3, the DNA is TGTGCCAGCAGTGAACTAGCGGGAGGGGGCAATGAGCAGTTCTTC. It translates to CASSELAGGGNEQFF.